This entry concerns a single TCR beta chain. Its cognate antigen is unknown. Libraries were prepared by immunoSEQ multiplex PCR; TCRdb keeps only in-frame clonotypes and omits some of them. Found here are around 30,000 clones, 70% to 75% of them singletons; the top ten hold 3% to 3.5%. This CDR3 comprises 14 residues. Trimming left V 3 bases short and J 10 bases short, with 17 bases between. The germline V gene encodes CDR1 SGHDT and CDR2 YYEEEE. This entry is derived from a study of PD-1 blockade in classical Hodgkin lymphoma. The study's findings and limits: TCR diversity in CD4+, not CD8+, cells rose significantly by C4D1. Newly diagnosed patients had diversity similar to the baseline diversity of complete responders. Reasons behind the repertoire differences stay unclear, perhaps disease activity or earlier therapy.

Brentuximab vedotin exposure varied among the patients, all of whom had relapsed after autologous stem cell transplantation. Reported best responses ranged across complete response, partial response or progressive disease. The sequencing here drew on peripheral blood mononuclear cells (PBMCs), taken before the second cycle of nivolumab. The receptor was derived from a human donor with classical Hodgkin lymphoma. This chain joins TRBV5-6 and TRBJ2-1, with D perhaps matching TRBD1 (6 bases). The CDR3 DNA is TGTGCCAGCAGCTGGGACCCGACCGGGACAGAGCAGTTCTTC. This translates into CASSWDPTGTEQFF.